The 22 T cell receptor beta chains below were found in one sample sequenced in a study of T cell repertoires in cytomegalovirus infection. TCRdb independently ran MiXCR on the reads; one entry per CDR3 protein. The data show about 310,000 distinct CDR3 sequences, roughly 16% seen once. The specimen sequenced was PBMCs. The receptor set was obtained from a human donor in good health (CMV status not recorded). Some clones in this sample may be carry-over from other donors' samples.

The table lists this clonotype with a few counts. The V call is TRBV10-3, the J call TRBJ1-6; D not certain. Germline CDR1 ENHRY, CDR2 SYGVKD. Trimming took 8 bases from V and 8 from J, leaving 10 bases between them. The CDR3 has 12 amino acids. The DNA of the CDR3 is TGTGCCATCTCCCCGACTGATTCACCCCTCCACTTT. It codes for CAISPTDSPLHF.

This clonotype was recorded at least ten times. This CDR3 is CASSLADRSVSYEQYF. The DNA of the CDR3 is TGTGCCAGCAGTTTAGCAGACAGGTCCGTCTCCTACGAGCAGTACTTC. J is TRBJ2-7 and V is TRBV12-3 or TRBV12-4, with TRBD1 as a possible D gene (6 bases). The CDR3 is made up of 16 amino acids. V lost 0 bases and J lost 0, with 12 bases in between.

This clonotype has a handful of counts. The chain employs TRBV12-3 or TRBV12-4 and TRBJ2-3; D is unresolved. This CDR3 has 12 amino acids. V was pared by 4 bases and J by 5 bases, with 7 bases between. The CDR3 sequence: CASSSTLDTQYF. DNA of the CDR3: TGTGCCAGCAGTTCGACTTTAGATACGCAGTATTTT.

This clonotype turned up a few times. The chain combines TRBV5-4 with TRBJ2-5, with TRBD2 identical over 8 bases. J lost 5 bases, V lost 2 bases, and 5 bases had no gene match. The CDR3 is made up of 14 amino acids. The germline CDR1 and CDR2 sequences are SGHNT and YYREEE (reference sequence). The DNA for the CDR3 is TGTGCCAGCAGCTTTAGCGGGGTAGTGGAGACCCAGTACTTC. Its translation: CASSFSGVVETQYF.

The table lists this clonotype with a few counts. V and J are TRBV4-2 and TRBJ2-7; D remains ambiguous. CDR1 and CDR2 (germline): LGHNA, YNFKEQ. V lost 1 base to trimming and J lost 3 bases, with 10 bases between them. This CDR3 spans 14 amino acids. The DNA of the CDR3 is TGTGCCAGCAGCCAAGGAGATACGCGCTACGAGCAGTACTTC. Its translation is CASSQGDTRYEQYF.

CDR3 in amino acids: CASSDRGYEQYF. The DNA of the CDR3 is TGTGCCAGCAGCGACAGGGGGTACGAGCAGTACTTC. This chain joins TRBV6-1 and TRBJ2-7; 9 positions match TRBD1. The ends lost 6 bases at V and 4 bases at J; junction bases unmatched: 1. The CDR3 totals 12 residues. Germline V lookup: CDR1 MNHNS, CDR2 SASEGT.

This clonotype has a handful of counts. V usage is TRBV28 and J usage is TRBJ1-1; tentatively, D is TRBD1 (6 bases). The CDR3 runs to 14 residues. Germline loops: CDR1 MDHEN, CDR2 SYDVKM. V lost 7 bases and J 0 bases, leaving 12 bases between the germline ends. CDR3 amino acids: CASTLTGLNTEAFF. The CDR3 nucleotides are TGTGCCAGCACCTTGACAGGTCTGAACACTGAAGCTTTCTTT.

V is TRBV7-9 and J is TRBJ2-7, with 7 bases fitting TRBD2. This CDR3 has 14 residues. Germline V gene sequence: CDR1 SEHNR, CDR2 FQNEAQ (reference sequence). The V gene end was trimmed by 2 bases and the J gene end by 4 bases; junction bases not matched to a gene: 5. In DNA form, the CDR3 reads TGTGCCAGCAGCTTATTAGGGACTACTTACGAGCAGTACTTC. This translates into CASSLLGTTYEQYF.

In DNA form, the CDR3 reads TGTGCCAGCAGCTTGGGGGTGCACGGCACCGGGGAGCTGTTTTTT. This sequence encodes CASSLGVHGTGELFF. V and J are TRBV7-9 and TRBJ2-2; tentatively, D is TRBD1 or TRBD2 (5 bases each). V lost 3 bases, J lost 4 bases, and 12 bases lay in between. Germline V gene lookup returns CDR1 SEHNR and CDR2 FQNEAQ (reference sequence). There are 15 residues in the CDR3.

This clonotype was recorded many times. The genes are TRBV5-1 and TRBJ1-1, with 8 bases aligning to TRBD1. The CDR3 runs to 14 residues. The germline V gene has CDR1 SGHRS and CDR2 YFSETQ. Trimming took 0 bases from V and 4 from J; bases not matched to a gene: 2. This CDR3 reads CASSLARGLTEAFF. The CDR3 bases are TGCGCCAGCAGCTTGGCCAGGGGGCTCACTGAAGCTTTCTTT.

This chain links TRBV10-3 with TRBJ1-1, with 8 positions matching TRBD1. V lost 3 bases to trimming and J lost 1 base; unmatched junction nucleotides: 10. CDR1 and CDR2 from the germline V gene are ENHRY and SYGVKD. The CDR3 loop spans 17 amino acids. CDR3 coding DNA: TGTGCCATCAGTGATGGGACAGGTGGAGGGAAGAACACTGAAGCTTTCTTT. Its protein product is CAISDGTGGGKNTEAFF.

This clonotype appeared many times. Relative to the germline gene, one junction end is altered; a read error may explain this. The genes are TRBV5-1 and TRBJ1-2, with 7 bases aligning to TRBD1. This CDR3 spans 14 amino acids. Germline V gives CDR1 SGHRS, CDR2 YFSETQ. The CDR3 bases are TGTGCCAGCAGCTTAGCAGGGGGAAACTATGGCTACACCTTC. This translates into CASSLAGGNYGYTF.

This clonotype was observed a handful of times. This sequence joins TRBV12-3 or TRBV12-4 and TRBJ2-1, with 8 positions matching TRBD2. This CDR3 is built from 17 residues. V shed 5 bases and J 1 base; nucleotides not matched to a gene: 10. The CDR3 protein is CASSPLRGGVSYNEQFF. The CDR3 DNA is TGTGCCAGCAGTCCCCTCCGGGGGGGCGTTTCCTACAATGAGCAGTTCTTC.

This clonotype has at least ten counts. The chain recombines TRBV12-3 or TRBV12-4 with TRBJ2-3; 9 bases are a match to TRBD2. CDR3 length: 14 amino acids. The junction had 3 bases not matched to a gene; V was cut back by 6 bases and J by 2 bases. The DNA for the CDR3 is TGTGCCAGCAGGACTAGCGGTTACACAGATACGCAGTATTTT. Amino acids: CASRTSGYTDTQYF.

This clonotype was observed a few times. This sequence joins TRBV4-1 and TRBJ2-5; TRBD2 agrees at 8 bases. The J segment lost 3 bases and the V segment lost 2 bases, leaving 8 bases of the junction unmatched. Germline V gene data show CDR1 as MGHRA and CDR2 as YSYEKL. The CDR3 runs to 16 residues. The chain's CDR3 is CASSQPSRAGEETQYF. Here the CDR3 DNA reads TGCGCCAGCAGCCAACCCTCTAGAGCGGGAGAAGAGACCCAGTACTTC.

The chain recombines TRBV20-1 with TRBJ2-5, with TRBD2 matching over 8 bases. The CDR3 extends over 13 amino acids. In germline, CDR1 is DFQATT, CDR2 SNEGSKA (reference sequence). The ends lost 3 bases at V and 2 bases at J; junction bases unmatched: 2. The DNA of the CDR3 is TGCAGTGCTAGGGTAGCGGGGCAAGAGACCCAGTACTTC. The encoded protein is CSARVAGQETQYF.

This clonotype was counted between two and nine times. This chain connects TRBV4-1 to TRBJ2-3, with unresolved D. Germline CDR1 and CDR2: MGHRA and YSYEKL. The V and J ends lost 1 base and 4 bases respectively, with 9 bases between them. The CDR3 consists of 14 residues. CDR3 loop: CASSQGTHSDTQYF. CDR3 coding DNA: TGCGCCAGCAGCCAAGGTACCCATTCAGATACGCAGTATTTT.

This clonotype came up many times. The chain employs TRBV7-6 and TRBJ2-3; 16 bases map to TRBD2. Per germline, CDR1 SGHVS and CDR2 FNYEAQ. The CDR3 has 19 amino acids. After removal of 5 bases from V and 6 bases from J, the junction contained 14 bases not matched to a gene. The CDR3 loop is CASSQGPGTSGGESDTQYF. The CDR3 region has the DNA TGTGCCAGCAGCCAAGGACCCGGGACTAGCGGGGGGGAATCGGATACGCAGTATTTT.

The chain links TRBV20-1 to TRBJ2-3; 7 bases agree with TRBD2. CDR1 and CDR2 from the germline V gene are DFQATT and SNEGSKA (reference sequence). With V trimmed by 1 base and J by 0 bases, 4 bases remained unmatched. CDR3 length: 15 amino acids. This CDR3 is CSARGKLASTDTQYF. The CDR3 nucleotides read TGCAGTGCTAGAGGGAAACTAGCGAGCACAGATACGCAGTATTTT.

This clonotype came up a few times. The chain is built from TRBV11-2 and TRBJ2-7; TRBD2 is a possible D gene (6 bases). Looked up from germline, CDR1 is SGHAT and CDR2 is FQNNGV. This CDR3 is 15 amino acids long. The V end lost 7 bases, the J end lost 6 bases, and 22 bases lay between the germline ends. CDR3 nucleotides: TGTGCCAGCATCTCCTCGGAGGGAGCCCTTGGCGAGCAGTACTTC. This codes for CASISSEGALGEQYF. Supplemented by reference TRBV11-2 and TRBJ2-7, the full variable domain reads EAGVAQSPRYKIIEKRQSVAFWCNPISGHATLYWYQQILGQGPKLLIQFQNNGVVDDSQLPKDRFSAERLKGVDSTLKIQPAKLEDSAVYLCASISSEGALGEQYFGPGTRLTVT.

This clonotype was detected ten times or more. The chain recombines TRBV7-8 with TRBJ2-7; weak D call: TRBD1 (6 bases). V was trimmed by 1 base and J by 1 base, leaving 14 bases between them. The CDR3 contains 16 residues. Germline CDR1 SGHVS, CDR2 FQNEAQ. CDR3 sequence: CASSLGPPGASYEQYF. For the CDR3, the DNA is TGTGCCAGCAGCTTAGGGCCTCCAGGGGCATCCTACGAGCAGTACTTC.

This clonotype was seen many times. V gene TRBV12-3 or TRBV12-4 combines with J gene TRBJ2-7, with D perhaps being TRBD1 or TRBD2 (5 bases each). This CDR3 contains 12 residues. V was clipped by 4 bases and J by 1 base, with 5 bases between them. The CDR3 loop reads CASSWGSYEQYF. The CDR3 region has the DNA TGTGCCAGCAGTTGGGGGTCCTACGAGCAGTACTTC.